Presented here are 9 T cell receptor beta chains from one specimen sequenced in a study of T cells in Graves' hyperthyroidism and ophthalmopathy. Using RNA transcripts as the source, TCR beta CDR3 regions were amplified. The TCR CDR3 was amplified in a first-round RT-PCR using the HTBI primer set. TCRdb called the multiplex PCR reads again in MiXCR, with one record for every CDR3 protein. The sample contains about 550,000 distinct CDR3 sequences, around 20% of which appear only once. Sample: blood. Receptors originate from a young man with Graves' hyperthyroidism.

This chain joins TRBV30 and TRBJ1-1; D remains unclear. The V gene lost 4 bases and the J gene lost 1 base, with 22 bases spanning the gap. In germline, CDR1 is GTSNPN, CDR2 SVGIG (reference sequence). CDR3 length equals 17 residues. CDR3 DNA: TGTGCCTGGATGAGCAGGAAGCTTTTAGCCCCGAACACTGAAGCTTTCTTT. Translation gives CAWMSRKLLAPNTEAFF.

The sample holds many counts of this clonotype. This chain connects TRBV24-1 to TRBJ1-6; D gene ambiguous. The germline V gene encodes CDR1 KGHDR and CDR2 SFDVKD. Trimming left V 4 bases short and J 5 bases short, with 8 bases between. The CDR3 is 14 residues long. CDR3 loop: CATSDSAHNSPLHF. Written as DNA, the CDR3 is TGTGCCACCAGTGACTCAGCCCATAATTCACCCCTCCACTTT.

Many counts were recorded for this clonotype. The chain uses TRBV2 and TRBJ1-1; D not certain. Germline loops: CDR1 SNHLY, CDR2 FYNNEI. CDR3 length: 13 amino acids. Trimming took 10 bases from V and 2 from J, leaving 14 bases between them. The CDR3 DNA is TGTGCCATCCCCTTGAACAGTAACACTGAAGCTTTCTTT. Translation: CAIPLNSNTEAFF.

The table lists this clonotype with a few counts. This chain uses TRBV30 with TRBJ1-2, with D unclear. Trimming cost V 3 bases and J 1 base, with 9 bases left between them. The length of the CDR3 is 13 residues. Looked up from germline, CDR1 is GTSNPN and CDR2 is SVGIG (reference sequence). CDR3 residues: CAWSVESNYGYTF. CDR3 DNA sequence: TGTGCCTGGAGCGTAGAGAGTAACTATGGCTACACCTTC.

The sample holds many counts of this clonotype. The chain is built from TRBV12-3 or TRBV12-4 and TRBJ1-5, with a possible D match to TRBD1 (5 bases). This CDR3 is 15 amino acids long. With 8 bases removed from V and 5 bases from J, the gap between germline ends came to 19 bases. CDR3 amino acids: CASARDATGYQPQHF. CDR3 nucleotide sequence: TGTGCCAGCGCAAGGGACGCTACCGGGTATCAGCCCCAGCATTTT.

This clonotype was counted many times. V and J are TRBV19 and TRBJ2-6; D might be TRBD1 or TRBD2, each matching 5 bases. This CDR3 region has 18 residues. CDR1 and CDR2 from the germline V gene are LNHDA and SQIVND (reference sequence). V was pared by 7 bases and J by 0 bases, with 19 bases between. DNA for the CDR3: TGTGCCAGTACTGAGACCCGAGAGGGGCCCTCTGGGGCCAACGTCCTGACTTTC. This gives the protein CASTETREGPSGANVLTF.

This clonotype occurred many times. This rearrangement joins TRBV12-5 to TRBJ2-5, with D perhaps matching TRBD1 or TRBD2 (5 bases each). The length of the CDR3 is 16 residues. CDR1 is LGHNT, CDR2 FRNRAP, per germline. Between the trimmed V and J ends, which lost 0 bases and 2 bases, there was a span of 13 bases. The DNA for the CDR3 is TGTGCTAGTGGTTTGGTGGCAGGGTGGACTCAAGAGACCCAGTACTTC. This translates into CASGLVAGWTQETQYF.

This clonotype was counted ten times or more. V gene TRBV30 combines with J gene TRBJ2-5; 8 bases match TRBD1. The J segment lost 0 bases and the V segment lost 0 bases, leaving 6 bases of the junction unmatched. The CDR3 totals 16 residues. Germline V gene data show CDR1 as GTSNPN and CDR2 as SVGIG (reference sequence). The CDR3 spells CAWSVSATGDQETQYF. As DNA, the CDR3 is TGTGCCTGGAGTGTATCGGCGACAGGGGACCAAGAGACCCAGTACTTC. The whole variable domain, filled in from reference TRBV30 and TRBJ2-5, reads SQTIHQWPATLVQPVGSPLSLECTVEGTSNPNLYWYRQAAGRGLQLLFYSVGIGQISSEVPQNLSASRPQDRQFILSSKKLLLSDSGFYLCAWSVSATGDQETQYFGPGTRLLVL.

Ten or more counts support this clonotype. A junction boundary mismatches the germline segment, possibly from a read error. In DNA, the CDR3 is TGTGCCACCAGTGGCAGGGGTGACACCGGGGGGCTGTTTTTT. This sequence encodes CATSGRGDTGGLFF. The rearrangement joins TRBV24-1 to TRBJ2-2, with D perhaps TRBD1 or TRBD2 (6 bases each). CDR1 is KGHDR and CDR2 is SFDVKD in the germline V gene. The CDR3 length is 14 residues.